These 19 T cell receptor beta chains were all obtained from the same sample, sequenced in a study of shared clonotypes between healthy human individuals. Using immunoSEQ multiplex PCR, the repertoire was profiled, and TCRdb retains in-frame clones only, with some absent. The data contain about 2.4 million clones, roughly 93% of them singletons. The sequencing sample was made of naive CD4+ T cells from PBMCs. Subset in this sample: CD45RA+ positively selected. These receptors were obtained from a man between 18 and 35 years old in good health. Some clones in this sample may be carry-over from other donors' samples.

A few counts support this clone. The genes are TRBV6-5 and TRBJ1-2; 7 positions match TRBD1. There are 12 residues in the CDR3. CDR1 and CDR2 (germline): MNHEY, SVGAGI. The ends lost 10 bases at V and 4 bases at J; junction bases unmatched: 6. The CDR3 is CATGDSLYGYTF. The CDR3 DNA is TGTGCCACCGGGGACAGCCTCTATGGCTACACCTTC.

The V gene is TRBV5-4, the J gene TRBJ1-6; D gene uncertain. V was shortened by 3 bases and J by 11 bases, with 15 bases between the two germline ends. The germline V gene has CDR1 SGHNT and CDR2 YYREEE (reference sequence). CDR3 size: 14 residues. CDR3 protein: CASSWASQNTPLHF. The CDR3 nucleotides are TGTGCCAGCAGCTGGGCTTCCCAGAATACACCCCTCCACTTT.

The chain employs TRBV28 and TRBJ1-4; no firm D call. Germline V gene data show CDR1 as MDHEN and CDR2 as SYDVKM. This CDR3 comprises 14 residues. V gave up 11 bases and J gave up 8 bases, with 21 bases separating them. The CDR3 nucleotides are TGTGCCTGCACCGGGGAAGTGGATGGGGAAAAACTGTTTTTT. This sequence encodes CACTGEVDGEKLFF.

The chain uses TRBV4-1 and TRBJ2-5; 8 bases match TRBD2. Germline CDR1 MGHRA, CDR2 YSYEKL. The CDR3 length is 16 residues. Trimming removed 3 bases from V and 2 bases from J; junction bases left unmatched: 8. In DNA, the CDR3 is TGCGCCAGCAGCCACCCCGGACTAGCCTCGCAAGAGACCCAGTACTTC. Translation gives CASSHPGLASQETQYF.

V and J are TRBV13 and TRBJ1-2; no firm D call. CDR1 is PRHDT, CDR2 FYEKMQ, per germline (reference sequence). With 4 bases removed from V and 5 bases from J, the gap between germline ends came to 14 bases. The CDR3 loop spans 14 amino acids. The CDR3 nucleotides read TGTGCCAGCAGCTCCGGGTCGAACGTATATGGCTACACCTTC. Residues: CASSSGSNVYGYTF. Complete variable domain (other parts from reference TRBV13 and TRBJ1-2): AAGVIQSPRHLIKEKRETATLKCYPIPRHDTVYWYQQGPGQDPQFLISFYEKMQSDKGSIPDRFSAQQFSDYHSELNMSSLELGDSALYFCASSSGSNVYGYTFGSGTRLTVV.

The rearrangement joins TRBV18 to TRBJ1-2; the match to TRBD1 covers 7 bases. The CDR3 spans 14 residues. Germline V CDR1 and CDR2: KGHSH, LQKENI. With V trimmed by 4 bases and J by 4 bases, 6 bases remained unmatched. The CDR3 reads CASSQTGQSYGYTF. The DNA for the CDR3 is TGTGCCAGCTCACAGACGGGACAGAGCTATGGCTACACCTTC.

V gene TRBV25-1 combines with J gene TRBJ2-3; 10 bases agree with TRBD2. Germline CDR1 reads MGHDK; CDR2 reads SYGVNS. V lost 6 bases and J lost 4; bases outside the gene matches: 7. The CDR3 loop spans 15 amino acids. The CDR3 protein is CASSETSGISDTQYF. The CDR3 DNA reads TGTGCCAGCAGCGAAACTAGCGGGATATCAGATACGCAGTATTTT.

V gene TRBV6-6 combines with J gene TRBJ2-1, with D maybe TRBD2 (6 bases). The CDR3 covers 15 residues. CDR1 MNHNY and CDR2 SVGAGI come from the germline V gene (reference sequence). V lost 8 bases and J lost 0, with 14 bases in between. The CDR3 protein is CASLGGGDSYNEQFF. The CDR3 region has the DNA TGTGCCAGCCTGGGGGGAGGTGACTCCTACAATGAGCAGTTCTTC.

The genes are TRBV7-9 and TRBJ1-2; 7 positions agree with TRBD1. V was clipped by 4 bases and J by 10 bases; unmatched bases: 12. Per the germline V gene, CDR1 is SEHNR and CDR2 is FQNEAQ (reference sequence). This CDR3 is built from 14 residues. CDR3 in amino acids: CASSSQGVSYNYTF. CDR3 in DNA: TGTGCCAGCAGCTCCCAGGGGGTTAGCTATAACTACACCTTC.

The chain combines TRBV28 with TRBJ2-1; D is possibly TRBD2 (6 bases). The V and J ends lost 6 bases and 2 bases respectively, with 14 bases between them. The germline V gene has CDR1 MDHEN and CDR2 SYDVKM. This CDR3 is built from 15 residues. The CDR3 nucleotides are TGTGCCAGCAGCTCCTTCCGGGGGACCTACAATGAGCAGTTCTTC. Its translation is CASSSFRGTYNEQFF.

V is TRBV5-6 and J is TRBJ1-5; D remains unclear. Germline values: CDR1 SGHDT, CDR2 YYEEEE. Deletions cut 2 bases from V and 5 bases from J, with 5 bases between. The CDR3 runs to 12 residues. The CDR3 loop reads CASSFLHQPQHF. The CDR3 bases are TGTGCCAGCAGCTTCTTGCATCAGCCCCAGCATTTT.

The chain couples TRBV4-1 to TRBJ2-3; 8 bases are shared with TRBD2. CDR1 MGHRA and CDR2 YSYEKL come from the germline V gene. The CDR3 is 15 amino acids. Trimming took 1 base from V and 4 from J; bases not matched to a gene: 4. CDR3 DNA sequence: TGCGCCAGCAGCCAAGTGGGACTAGTGGCAGATACGCAGTATTTT. Translating it yields CASSQVGLVADTQYF.

The V and J genes are TRBV10-3 and TRBJ1-6, with D possibly being TRBD1 (5 bases). This CDR3 is built from 16 residues. V gave up 0 bases and J gave up 1 base, with 7 bases separating them. CDR1 and CDR2 from the germline V gene are ENHRY and SYGVKD. The CDR3 DNA is TGTGCCATCAGTGAGTCTGGGGGTTCCTATAATTCACCCCTCCACTTT. Protein: CAISESGGSYNSPLHF.

The rearrangement links TRBV5-1 to TRBJ2-1; D not certain. Trimming removed 1 base at V and 8 bases at J, with 7 bases between. The CDR3 covers 12 residues. Germline assignment: CDR1 SGHRS and CDR2 YFSETQ. CDR3 amino acids: CASSLMRDEQFF. CDR3 DNA sequence: TGCGCCAGCAGCTTGATGCGAGATGAGCAGTTCTTC.

V usage is TRBV7-8 and J usage is TRBJ2-2; no clear D gene. From germline, CDR1 is SGHVS and CDR2 FQNEAQ. V lost 8 bases and J lost 8, with 12 bases in between. The CDR3 is 12 amino acids. CDR3 protein: CASVAYVGELFF. CDR3 nucleotide sequence: TGTGCCAGCGTTGCCTACGTTGGGGAGCTGTTTTTT. The complete variable domain, with remaining parts taken from reference TRBV7-8 and TRBJ2-2, reads GAGVSQSPRYKVAKRGQDVALRCDPISGHVSLFWYQQALGQGPEFLTYFQNEAQLDKSGLPSDRFFAERPEGSVSTLKIQRTQQEDSAVYLCASVAYVGELFFGEGSRLTVL.

The chain has TRBV2 and TRBJ1-3; unclear D gene. CDR1 and CDR2 from the germline V gene are SNHLY and FYNNEI. Trimming took 5 bases from V and 4 from J, leaving 9 bases between them. The CDR3 is made up of 13 amino acids. The CDR3 sequence is CASSWQLGNTIYF. CDR3 sequence (DNA): TGTGCCAGCAGTTGGCAGTTGGGAAACACCATATATTTT. Using reference TRBV2 and TRBJ1-3 for the parts outside the CDR3, the full variable domain is EPEVTQTPSHQVTQMGQEVILRCVPISNHLYFYWYRQILGQKVEFLVSFYNNEISEKSEIFDDQFSVERPDGSNFTLKIRSTKLEDSAMYFCASSWQLGNTIYFGEGSWLTVV.

Note on this clone: Other DNA sequences in this sample translate to the same CDR3. The V call is TRBV7-2, the J call TRBJ1-3; 10 nucleotides match TRBD1. Losses at the gene ends were 0 bases for V and 4 bases for J; bases not matched to a gene: 0. This CDR3 contains 15 residues. In germline, CDR1 is SGHTA, CDR2 FQGNSA. The CDR3 is CASSLAGQGGNTIYF. The CDR3, as DNA: TGTGCCAGCAGCTTAGCGGGACAGGGGGGAAACACCATATATTTT.

The count of this clone is one. This sequence joins TRBV2 and TRBJ2-1; D not certain. This CDR3 region has 11 residues. The V end lost 6 bases, the J end lost 6 bases, and 6 bases lay between the germline ends. CDR1 is SNHLY, CDR2 FYNNEI, per germline. CDR3 coding DNA: TGTGCCAGCAGGAGCCTCAATGAGCAGTTCTTC. This codes for CASRSLNEQFF. Filled out from reference TRBV2 and TRBJ2-1, the complete variable domain reads EPEVTQTPSHQVTQMGQEVILRCVPISNHLYFYWYRQILGQKVEFLVSFYNNEISEKSEIFDDQFSVERPDGSNFTLKIRSTKLEDSAMYFCASRSLNEQFFGPGTRLTVL.

This chain joins TRBV20-1 and TRBJ1-1; D call uncertain. The CDR3 length is 11 residues. Trimming stripped 3 bases from V and 7 bases from J, with 9 bases between. Germline V gives CDR1 DFQATT, CDR2 SNEGSKA (reference sequence). CDR3 DNA: TGCAGTGCTAGCCCGGGGTATGAAGCTTTCTTT. Translated: CSASPGYEAFF.